What follows is one TCR beta chain and its context. This specimen belongs to a study of blood T cell repertoires in COVID-19. Clones were read by immunoSEQ multiplex PCR, and TCRdb kept only the in-frame ones, dropping some. This table holds about 170,000 clones, around 82% found once. CDR1 and CDR2 (germline): LNHDA, SQIVND (reference sequence). The CDR3 contains 14 residues. Trimming at V came to 9 bases and at J to 4 bases, leaving 3 bases not matched to a gene. Sequenced material: PBMCs or T cells enriched from blood (not recorded which). The receptor was derived from a woman between 45 and 65 years old in a cohort exposed to, infected with or recovered from COVID-19 (not recorded which). This chain joins TRBV19 and TRBJ2-1; 13 bases fit TRBD2. CDR3 in DNA: TGTGCCAGCGGGACTAGCGGGGTTTACAATGAGCAGTTCTTC. This sequence encodes CASGTSGVYNEQFF.